This entry lists 9 T cell receptor beta chains sequenced from one sample in a study of identical twins. TCRdb redid the calling of the 5' RACE reads with MiXCR, one entry per CDR3 protein. The sample records 400,000 or so distinct CDR3 sequences, roughly 9% being singletons. Sequences were obtained from naive T cells sorted from blood. These receptor sequences come from a woman aged 45 to 65 in good health.

About this clonotype: Since no conserved phenylalanine or tryptophan closes the CDR3, a read error is the likely cause. V gene TRBV3-1 combines with J gene TRBJ2-7; 7 bases map to TRBD1. CDR1 and CDR2 from the germline V gene are LGHDT and YNNKEL (reference sequence). This CDR3 comprises 14 residues. After removal of 4 bases from V and 3 bases from J, the junction contained 6 bases not matched to a gene. CDR3 protein: CASSRGTAYYEQYY. The CDR3 DNA sequence: TGTGCCAGCAGCCGGGGGACAGCTTACTACGAGCAGTACTAC.

The chain employs TRBV11-3 and TRBJ2-1; D is uncertain. Germline values: CDR1 SGHNT, CDR2 YENEEA. This CDR3 comprises 14 residues. V was shortened by 7 bases and J by 0 bases, with 10 bases between the two germline ends. The CDR3 spells CASTSPTSYNEQFF. The CDR3 DNA is TGTGCCAGCACCTCCCCCACCTCCTACAATGAGCAGTTCTTC.

The sample holds many counts of this clonotype. The chain combines TRBV11-1 with TRBJ2-2; 11 bases align to TRBD2. With V trimmed by 5 bases and J by 4 bases, 9 bases remained unmatched. Germline V CDR1 and CDR2: SGHAT, FQDESV (reference sequence). The CDR3 has 17 amino acids. The CDR3 here is CASSPMTSGIATGELFF. The CDR3 DNA reads TGTGCCAGCAGCCCAATGACTAGCGGGATTGCCACCGGGGAGCTGTTTTTT.

In this sample, this clonotype turned up a few times. CDR3 sequence reads: CASNQREGGEQFF. The CDR3 DNA reads as TGTGCCAGCAACCAGCGGGAGGGCGGTGAGCAGTTCTTC. The chain combines TRBV11-2 with TRBJ2-1; 10 nucleotides align to TRBD2. The germline V gene encodes CDR1 SGHAT and CDR2 FQNNGV. Trimming took 7 bases from V and 9 from J; bases not matched to a gene: 6. The length of the CDR3 is 13 residues.

The V call is TRBV4-1, the J call TRBJ2-1; TRBD2 aligns across 7 bases. The CDR3 runs 16 residues. Germline V gene sequence: CDR1 MGHRA, CDR2 YSYEKL. The trim removed 1 base at V and 9 bases at J, leaving 12 bases unmatched. The CDR3 DNA reads as TGCGCCAGCAGCCAAGCCCGGACTAGGTCAACTATTGAGCAGTTCTTC. The encoded protein is CASSQARTRSTIEQFF.

This clonotype was counted ten times or more. This chain connects TRBV12-3 or TRBV12-4 to TRBJ1-5; D is undetermined. There are 14 residues in the CDR3. The V end was cut by 1 base, the J end by 6 bases, with 10 bases between. This CDR3 is CASSLERVAQPQHF. The CDR3 coding sequence is TGTGCCAGCAGTTTAGAGAGGGTGGCTCAGCCCCAGCATTTT.

This clonotype was detected only a few times. V gene TRBV6-2 or TRBV6-3 combines with J gene TRBJ2-7; 9 positions agree with TRBD2. V gave up 5 bases and J gave up 3 bases; unmatched junction bases: 5. The CDR3 runs 14 residues. Germline loops: CDR1 MNHEY, CDR2 SVGEGT. CDR3 protein: CASSTRLAVYEQYV. The CDR3 region has the DNA TGTGCCAGCAGTACCCGACTAGCGGTCTACGAGCAGTACGTC.

This clonotype was recorded a few times. The chain carries TRBV20-1 and TRBJ2-1, with no clear D. CDR1 is DFQATT and CDR2 is SNEGSKA in the germline V gene (reference sequence). V lost 5 bases, J lost 7 bases, and 6 bases lay in between. The CDR3 consists of 10 residues. This chain's CDR3 is CSAAENEQFF. DNA of the CDR3: TGCAGTGCTGCGGAGAATGAGCAGTTCTTC.

The chain uses TRBV12-3 or TRBV12-4 and TRBJ1-1; D not resolved. The CDR3 has 10 amino acids. V gave up 8 bases and J gave up 4 bases, with 5 bases separating them. The CDR3 spells CASRSTEAFF. Written as DNA, the CDR3 is TGTGCCAGCCGTTCCACTGAAGCTTTCTTT.